This T cell receptor beta chain was obtained from a study of blood T cell repertoires in COVID-19 (dated by TCRdb to about 2020). Some background on the complete study: Samples from collaborators originated in the United States, Italy and Spain and spanned both the acute and convalescent phases of COVID-19. The dataset comprised deeply sampled blood TCRbeta repertoires from subjects exposed to, actively infected with, or recovered from COVID-19. The material from the prospective study consisted of cDNA or gDNA derived from T cells, B-cell-depleted T cells, or PBMCs. Sample metadata almost always included a de-identified subject ID, COVID-19 status, age in years and sex. The repertoires were released in a freely available public database intended as a resource for research on the immune response to SARS-CoV-2. Where available, HLA class I and class II types were taken from metadata supplied by the sample provider and were not determined by assay-based typing. The samples were drawn from the first 160 participants of the ongoing ImmuneRACE study and from some 1,300 subjects provided by 6 global collaborators. Overall study outcomes, separate from this receptor: How much clinical and demographic metadata was included differed by source and by participant, and the metadata was provided uncurated.

Each collaborating institution followed its own protocols to collect whole blood in K2EDTA tubes. For TCRbeta analysis, collaborator samples were shipped as frozen whole blood, as isolated PBMCs, or as DNA extracted from either sample type. The immunoSEQ Assay, a bias-controlled multiplex PCR, was used to amplify TCRbeta CDR3 regions from genomic DNA. The paper's processing steps were these. Nucleated cell counts per sample were estimated from amplification of reference gene primers within the assay. Sequence reads were collapsed and filtered to measure the absolute abundance of every unique TCRbeta CDR3 rearrangement. For each sample, productive Simpson clonality was calculated as the square root of Simpson's diversity index across productive rearrangements. In its TCRdb copy, this immuneACCESS table keeps in-frame sequences only and misses some clones. Where compared with another copy, unresolved V genes explain less than half of these, and the others have no known cause. The V and J calls and the clone size are those of that table, but D and trimming were determined from the DNA. The sample profile shows fewer than 85,000 clones; about 70% of them were found once. The ten biggest clones cover around 27% of the sample.

This clone was detected a few times. The antigen it binds to is not known. The record has no base qualities; no much larger clone is one base away. The material sequenced was peripheral blood. The sequence came from a woman older than 75 with active or convalescent COVID-19.

At the DNA level, the sequence is TGTGCCAGCAGTGACGGGACTAGCGGGGGGGCCGATGAGCAGTTCTTC. The encoded protein is CASSDGTSGGADEQFF. In this chain, TRBV6-4 is recombined with TRBJ2-1; a stretch of 16 junction bases matches TRBD2. Looking up the germline V gene yields CDR1 MRHNA and CDR2 SNTAGT. The CDR3 runs 16 residues from the cysteine to the phenylalanine. The entry retains the CDR3 DNA only, 48 bases that are in frame from base 1. From V the trimming removes 2 bases and from J it removes 8 bases, while the gene matches leave 3 bases of the junction unaccounted for.